The clone carrying this T cell receptor beta chain has just a few counts. Its target is not known. The protocol was immunoSEQ multiplex PCR, while the TCRdb copy is restricted to in-frame clones and leaves out a portion. The table lists some 11,000 clones, 60% to 85% of them singletons. Per the germline V gene, CDR1 is MNHNS and CDR2 is SASEGT. The CDR3 sequence is 12 residues long. The V segment lost 11 bases and the J segment 10 bases; nucleotides outside the gene matches: 2. The data were taken from a study of T cell clones after liver transplantation. Whole-study findings and limits: Small, mixed patient groups and varying post-transplant times limit these conclusions.

This rearrangement joins TRBV6-1 to TRBJ2-1; TRBD2 matches 16 bases. The sequence was collected from a human patient who received a liver transplant. These T cells may partly come from the graft donor. The material sequenced was CD4+ T cells from blood, taken roughly 30 months after liver transplant. The CDR3 is CAGTSGRGEQFF. The CDR3 nucleotides are TGTGCCGGGACTAGCGGGAGGGGGGAGCAGTTCTTC.